The 25 T cell receptor beta chains given below trace back to one sample, sequenced in a study of tumor-infiltrating lymphocytes in primary liver carcinoma. Unsorted whole blood yielded blood RNA, and germline DNA was extracted as well. From roughly 0.5 ug total RNA, TCR beta cDNA was generated with a primer in the constant region. Libraries covering TCR beta were generated through three nested multiplex PCR rounds (using a slightly modified ARM-PCR). Two initial PCR rounds of about 10 cycles each paired TRBV1-TRBV30 forward primers with a C-beta reverse primer. TCRdb ran MiXCR on the multiplex PCR reads and lists one entry per CDR3 protein. The sample gives 330,000 or so distinct CDR3 sequences, about 65% of which show up once; 5.5% to 8% is in the top ten. What was sequenced was peripheral blood. These TCRs come from a middle-aged man with primary liver carcinoma and hepatitis B virus infection.

The chain carries TRBV11-2 and TRBJ2-1; D ambiguous. CDR1 is SGHAT, CDR2 FQNNGV, per germline. The germline V and J ends were trimmed by 7 bases and 6 bases, with 25 bases remaining between them. This CDR3 contains 17 residues. The CDR3: CASTHPVAPSRVNEQFF. The CDR3 DNA reads TGTGCCAGCACCCACCCGGTGGCCCCAAGTAGGGTCAATGAGCAGTTCTTC.

In regard to this clonotype: A much larger clonotype is one base distant, so this may be a read error. The genes are TRBV6-2 or TRBV6-3 and TRBJ2-7; D is undetermined. Germline assignment: CDR1 MNHEY and CDR2 SVGEGT. The CDR3 totals 14 residues. DNA for the CDR3: TGTGCCAGCAGTTACGAGAGCCTAGGCTACAAGCAGTACTTC. Its translation is CASSYESLGYKQYF.

In regard to this clonotype: This may arise from a read error, as a much more abundant clone is one base away. This rearrangement joins TRBV4-1 to TRBJ2-1; TRBD2 might be the D (6 bases). With 4 bases removed from V and 6 bases from J, the gap between germline ends came to 13 bases. Germline assignment: CDR1 MGHRA and CDR2 YSYEKL. This CDR3 is built from 14 residues. The CDR3 protein is CASSPREFGNEQFF. The CDR3 region has the DNA TGCGCCAGCAGCCCCCGGGAGTTCGGCAATGAGCAGTTCTTC.

As for this clonotype: One end of the junction varies from germline; a read error may be responsible. The chain recombines TRBV11-2 with TRBJ2-3, with a possible D match to TRBD2 (5 bases). The CDR3 contains 15 residues. Germline CDR1 is SGHAT and CDR2 is FQNNGV. CDR3 nucleotides: TGTGTCAGCAGCACAAGCGGACTCGGCATAGATACGCAGTATTTT. Amino acid sequence: CVSSTSGLGIDTQYF.

This clonotype has a count of ten or more. The rearrangement uses TRBV6-2 or TRBV6-3 and TRBJ1-6; D gene uncertain. V lost 5 bases, J lost 5 bases, and 10 bases lay in between. This CDR3 region has 14 residues. The germline gives CDR1 MNHEY, CDR2 SVGEGT. The CDR3 region has the DNA TGTGCCAGCAGTGAGCAGGCACATAATTCACCCCTCCACTTT. Translation: CASSEQAHNSPLHF.

On this clonotype: This may arise from a read error, as a much more abundant clone is one base away. The chain joins TRBV7-9 to TRBJ2-1; D may be TRBD1 (5 bases). The germline V and J ends were trimmed by 4 bases and 11 bases, with 9 bases remaining between them. Germline values: CDR1 SEHNR, CDR2 FQNEAQ (reference sequence). The CDR3 is 11 amino acids. The CDR3 coding sequence is TGTGCCAGCAGCTGGGGCGATAAGCAGTTCTTC. Protein product: CASSWGDKQFF.

In regard to this clonotype: A much larger clonotype is one base distant, so this may be a read error. CDR3 sequence reads: CVISESELYYEQYF. As DNA, the CDR3 is TGTGTCATCAGTGAGAGCGAGTTATACTACGAGCAGTACTTC. The chain employs TRBV10-3 and TRBJ2-7, with no clear D. This CDR3 is 14 amino acids long. The V gene's germline CDR1 is ENHRY and CDR2 SYGVKD.

The table lists this clonotype with many counts. The rearrangement uses TRBV5-6 and TRBJ2-7, with D possibly matching TRBD2 (7 bases). This CDR3 is 14 amino acids long. V lost 0 bases to trimming and J lost 3 bases, with 10 bases between them. Germline V gene sequence: CDR1 SGHDT, CDR2 YYEEEE. CDR3 sequence reads: CASSLGEGGYEQYF. In DNA form, the CDR3 reads TGTGCCAGCAGCTTGGGGGAGGGGGGCTACGAGCAGTACTTC. The full variable domain, completed using reference TRBV5-6 and TRBJ2-7, is DAGVTQSPTHLIKTRGQQVTLRCSPKSGHDTVSWYQQALGQGPQFIFQYYEEEERQRGNFPDRFSGHQFPNYSSELNVNALLLGDSALYLCASSLGEGGYEQYFGPGTRLTVT.

About this clonotype: A much larger clone lies a single base off, so this may be a read error. The rearrangement links TRBV6-1 to TRBJ2-7; D unresolved. The V gene's germline CDR1 is MNHNS and CDR2 SASEGT. The CDR3 covers 13 residues. The CDR3 loop reads CASGDGPPDEQYF. CDR3 nucleotide sequence: TGTGCCAGCGGTGACGGGCCCCCGGACGAGCAGTACTTC.

Regarding this clonotype: The junction departs from the called germline gene at one end, perhaps through a read error. The gene calls are TRBV11-2 and TRBJ2-7; 8 nucleotides agree with TRBD1. The CDR3 spans 14 residues. Looked up from germline, CDR1 is SGHAT and CDR2 is FQNNGV. The CDR3 DNA reads TGTACCAGCAGCCGGACAGGGATGACTGGCGGGCAGTACTTC. As protein: CTSSRTGMTGGQYF.

The V and J genes are TRBV10-3 and TRBJ2-3; D is perhaps TRBD2 (5 bases). V lost 7 bases and J 1 base, leaving 18 bases between the germline ends. CDR3 length: 16 residues. Germline CDR1 reads ENHRY; CDR2 reads SYGVKD. For the CDR3, the DNA is TGTGCCATCACCTGTGGGGAGCGGTGGGGCACAGATACGCAGTATTTT. This encodes CAITCGERWGTDTQYF.

For this clonotype: The final CDR3 position lacks the conserved phenylalanine or tryptophan, pointing to a likely read error. This chain connects TRBV11-1 to TRBJ2-1; TRBD2 might be the D (5 bases). Germline CDR1 SGHAT, CDR2 FQDESV (reference sequence). The CDR3 has 13 residues. The chain's CDR3 is CANSLSQAGEQFS. DNA of the CDR3: TGTGCCAACAGCTTGTCCCAGGCGGGTGAGCAGTTCTCC.

This clonotype was found once. The genes are TRBV11-1 and TRBJ1-2; D gene ambiguous. This CDR3 is 15 amino acids long. V was pared by 5 bases and J by 5 bases, with 18 bases between. The germline V gene encodes CDR1 SGHAT and CDR2 FQDESV (reference sequence). Here the CDR3 reads CASSMGNQGRYGYTF. CDR3 nucleotide sequence: TGTGCCAGCAGCATGGGGAACCAAGGGCGGTATGGCTACACCTTC.

About this clonotype: At one of its ends the junction is not consistent with the germline gene, which may arise from a read error. V is TRBV11-1 and J is TRBJ2-5; D is undetermined. The germline V gene encodes CDR1 SGHAT and CDR2 FQDESV (reference sequence). CDR3 length: 12 amino acids. In DNA, the CDR3 is TGTGTCAGCAGCTTGATCGAAGAGACCCAGTACTTC. It codes for CVSSLIEETQYF.

This clonotype has a count of ten or more. V usage is TRBV12-3 or TRBV12-4 and J usage is TRBJ1-2; D is possibly TRBD1 (5 bases). The CDR3 spans 14 residues. Trimming took off 2 bases at V and 3 bases at J, with 10 bases between the two ends. The DNA of the CDR3 is TGTGCCAGCAGTTTACGGGGGTCGGACTATGGCTACACCTTC. It translates to CASSLRGSDYGYTF.

This clonotype came up once. A much larger clone is a single base away; this may be a read error. A read error is likely, as this CDR3 ends without the conserved phenylalanine or tryptophan. This chain joins TRBV10-3 and TRBJ1-2, with TRBD1 as a possible D gene (5 bases). The V and J ends lost 6 bases and 4 bases respectively, with 18 bases between them. The CDR3 runs 15 residues. Germline V gives CDR1 ENHRY, CDR2 SYGVKD. For the CDR3, the DNA is TGTGCCATCAGGTTACAGGACCCCCGAGGCTATGGCTACACCATC. This encodes CAIRLQDPRGYGYTI.

The chain uses TRBV20-1 and TRBJ1-2; D gene unclear. CDR3 length equals 12 residues. Germline CDR1 reads DFQATT; CDR2 reads SNEGSKA (reference sequence). Trimming left V 3 bases short and J 2 bases short, with 7 bases between. In DNA form, the CDR3 reads TGCAGTGCTAGCAACGGAAACTATGGCTACACCTTC. The encoded protein is CSASNGNYGYTF.

Remarks on this clonotype: A read error may account for a junction end that differs from germline. This chain uses TRBV4-1 with TRBJ2-1; D is unclear. Germline lookup yields CDR1 MGHRA and CDR2 YSYEKL. The CDR3 sequence is 15 residues long. CDR3 sequence (DNA): TGTGCCAGCAGCCCGCTCGGTACTAACAACAATGAGCAGTTCTTC. It translates to CASSPLGTNNNEQFF.

This clonotype was counted only a few times. Germline and junction disagree at one end, which may indicate a read error. The genes are TRBV6-1 and TRBJ2-7; D is uncertain. Germline CDR1 reads MNHNS; CDR2 reads SASEGT. The CDR3 has 16 residues. CDR3 sequence reads: CVSSEGGFSSSYEQYF. The CDR3 region has the DNA TGTGTCAGCAGTGAAGGCGGATTTTCAAGCTCCTACGAGCAGTACTTC.

In regard to this clonotype: This may be a read error: a much more frequent sequence differs by one nucleotide. The gene calls are TRBV6-5 and TRBJ1-1; D gene uncertain. The germline V gene has CDR1 MNHEY and CDR2 SVGAGI. This CDR3 has 13 amino acids. The CDR3 nucleotides are TGTGCCAGCAGCCTGTCCCCGCAGACGGGTCCTTCCTTT. Its translation: CASSLSPQTGPSF.

As to this clonotype: A much more abundant neighbour one base away suggests this may be a read error. The chain uses TRBV6-1 and TRBJ2-3; TRBD2 agrees at 8 bases. Germline V gene sequence: CDR1 MNHNS, CDR2 SASEGT. The CDR3 spans 15 residues. In DNA, the CDR3 is TGTGCCAGCAGTAGTCCGGGACTAGGGGCAGATACGCGGTATTTT. Amino acid sequence: CASSSPGLGADTRYF.

Notes on this clonotype: The conserved closing phenylalanine or tryptophan is absent in this CDR3, likely reflecting a read error. The chain joins TRBV11-2 to TRBJ2-7, with 10 bases lining up with TRBD1. The CDR3 sequence is 15 residues long. Germline values: CDR1 SGHAT, CDR2 FQNNGV. Trimming cost V 7 bases and J 2 bases; bases outside gene matches: 8. CDR3 in DNA: TGTGCCAGCAACCCTAGGGGGACAGGGGCCTACGAGCAGTACCTC. Amino acid sequence: CASNPRGTGAYEQYL.

As to this clonotype: A much larger clone sits a single nucleotide away, making a read error possible. The chain joins TRBV5-5 to TRBJ2-7; TRBD2 aligns across 9 bases. There are 14 residues in the CDR3. Germline values: CDR1 SGHKS, CDR2 YYEKEE (reference sequence). The CDR3 DNA follows: TGTACCAGCAGCTTGGGACTAGCCCTCTACGAGCAGTACTTC. Residues: CTSSLGLALYEQYF.

This clonotype is a singleton in its sample. A much larger clone is a single base away; this may be a read error. The chain is built from TRBV6-2 or TRBV6-3 and TRBJ2-1, with D maybe TRBD1 (5 bases). Per germline, CDR1 MNHEY and CDR2 SVGEGT. The CDR3 totals 15 residues. The CDR3 region is CASSYQGLRGNEHFF. The DNA of the CDR3 is TGTGCCAGCAGTTACCAGGGTCTAAGAGGCAATGAGCACTTCTTC.

In the case of this clonotype: A clone one base away is much larger, so this may be a read error. The chain is built from TRBV12-3 or TRBV12-4 and TRBJ1-2, with D perhaps TRBD1 (5 bases). There are 15 residues in the CDR3. The germline V and J ends were trimmed by 6 bases and 7 bases, with 21 bases remaining between them. CDR3 coding DNA: TGTGCCAGCAGCCGGACAAGGTCAACATCGAGTGGCTACACCTTC. Its translation: CASSRTRSTSSGYTF.